These T cell receptor beta chains were read from a single sample in a study of shared clonotypes between healthy human individuals. Here immunoSEQ multiplex PCR was the method, and the copy in TCRdb shows in-frame clones only, minus some. The sample gives hundreds of thousands of clones, 76% of which show up once; 10% to 15% is in the top ten. Input material: PBMCs. All receptors derive from a woman in her thirties or forties in good health. Some clones in this sample may be carry-over from other donors' samples. The CDR3 runs from the conserved cysteine through the conserved F or W.

V,CDR3
TRBV7-3,CASSRQGGQPQHF
TRBV4-2,CASSQDLQTDYEQYF
TRBV4-2,CASSQPSGDTQYF
TRBV2,CASREDDEQYF
TRBV18,CASSPRQEKNTEAFF
TRBV5-1,CASSLGDSISSGNTIYF
TRBV7-3,CASSRTVQETQYF
TRBV5-1,CASSLDAPTRGYEQYF
TRBV30,CAWSGSTYEQYF
TRBV7-2,CASSFFGQGASGELFF
TRBV7-9,CASSLALAGTYNEQFF
TRBV6-5,CASSQRDTRGTEAFF
TRBV29-1,CSAHAGTNEQFF
TRBV6-4,CASSDSDSGDYNEQFF
TRBV4-1,CASSHPPGGGNTGELFF
TRBV10-3,CAGPGRRNNYGYTF
TRBV11-2,CASSLGGQDIGETQYF
TRBV28,CASSSGLRIQYF
TRBV25-1,CASKGGGGRTDTQYF
TRBV28,CASSLGPRTGAYGYTF
TRBV28,CASSFSGQPQHF
TRBV7-3,CASSANRDGGYTF
TRBV6-1,CASSEAGPYEQYF
TRBV28,CASTGTGEGFGGYTF
TRBV4-1,CASSPTSVRYNEQFF
TRBV6-5,CASTDRAKNIQYF
TRBV4-2,CASSISVTGALYEQYF
TRBV7-8,CASSLAGASDSYEQYF
TRBV7-9,CASSLGAGGPARDNEQFF
TRBV28,CASSISTGNFYGYTF
TRBV6-1,CASSVSGAYEQYF
TRBV7-3,CASSLAGGAYNEQFF
TRBV7-2,CASSLIGRFTGTPDTEAFF
TRBV5-1,CASSLARLAGTGLGETQYF
TRBV5-1,CASSTQQGGQATDTQYF
TRBV4-1,CASSQTTSGTDTQYF
TRBV29-1,CSVEDGQLYEQYF
TRBV6-5,CASSMGQQPGNTIYF
TRBV7-9,CASTGANVLTF
TRBV6-1,CASKLGTAYNQPQHF
TRBV5-1,CASSPSGQGMSVTEAFF
TRBV6-4,CASSPGQGYNEQFF
TRBV7-9,CASSLAGQLGGYTF
TRBV7-2,CASSPGQSSGNTIYF
TRBV11-2,CASSVSDTEAFF
TRBV28,CASIDMRSYGYTF
TRBV28,CASSRTSGGYNEQFF
TRBV19,CASSIAGYSYGNEQFF
TRBV19,CASSFDRGDTEAFF
TRBV27,CASSPQGREREAFF
TRBV30,CAWSIGIAGGRRNEQFF
TRBV7-9,CASSSQREGLGIQYF
TRBV5-4,CASSFPSGRDTGELFF
TRBV4-2,CASSHTTGGGYEQYF
TRBV30,CAWSVTGGDTEAFF
TRBV7-2,CASSLGGRGGYTF
TRBV5-1,CASSPGMSPTEGEAFF
TRBV27,CASSWDGGNVQFF
TRBV27,CASSLSGGSTDTQYF